The next 4 T cell receptor beta chains were all read from a single sample in a study of T cell repertoires in cytomegalovirus infection. MiXCR was run by TCRdb on the reads, yielding one entry per CDR3 protein. This table has about 600,000 distinct CDR3 sequences, 20% to 30% appearing once. The material sequenced was CD8+ T cells from PBMCs. The source is a human donor in good health (CMV status not recorded). Some clones in this sample may be carry-over from other donors' samples.

This clonotype was picked up many times. The gene calls are TRBV7-6 and TRBJ1-5, with D unresolved. The V gene's germline CDR1 is SGHVS and CDR2 FNYEAQ. Trimming removed 2 bases from V and 3 bases from J, with 11 bases in between. This CDR3 has 15 amino acids. The CDR3 coding sequence is TGTGCCAGCAGCTTAACGCCCGAGCACAATCAGCCCCAGCATTTT. It translates to CASSLTPEHNQPQHF.

This clonotype was detected a few times. V gene TRBV7-9 combines with J gene TRBJ2-2; possibly TRBD2 for D (5 bases). V lost 1 base to trimming and J lost 1 base, with 16 bases between them. The V gene's germline CDR1 is SEHNR and CDR2 FQNEAQ (reference sequence). The CDR3 consists of 18 residues. The CDR3: CASSLEARAGKNTGELFF. In DNA, the CDR3 is TGTGCCAGCAGCTTAGAGGCCCGGGCGGGCAAGAACACCGGGGAGCTGTTTTTT.

This clonotype has ten or more counts. This CDR3 is CASSQVYREEEKLFF. The CDR3 DNA is TGCGCCAGCAGCCAAGTTTACAGGGAAGAAGAAAAACTGTTTTTT. The J gene is TRBJ1-4, the V gene TRBV4-1, with a tentative D call TRBD1 (6 bases). The V and J ends lost 1 base and 8 bases respectively, with 14 bases between them. This CDR3 comprises 15 residues. Germline V CDR1 and CDR2: MGHRA, YSYEKL.

In this sample, this clonotype turned up a few times. The CDR3 loop reads CASSSRTGGDGYTF. CDR3 coding DNA: TGTGCCAGCAGCTCCCGGACAGGGGGTGATGGCTACACCTTC. The chain recombines TRBV7-9 with TRBJ1-2; 10 bases match TRBD1. With V trimmed by 4 bases and J by 6 bases, 5 bases remained unmatched. Germline CDR1 SEHNR, CDR2 FQNEAQ (reference sequence). This CDR3 comprises 14 residues.